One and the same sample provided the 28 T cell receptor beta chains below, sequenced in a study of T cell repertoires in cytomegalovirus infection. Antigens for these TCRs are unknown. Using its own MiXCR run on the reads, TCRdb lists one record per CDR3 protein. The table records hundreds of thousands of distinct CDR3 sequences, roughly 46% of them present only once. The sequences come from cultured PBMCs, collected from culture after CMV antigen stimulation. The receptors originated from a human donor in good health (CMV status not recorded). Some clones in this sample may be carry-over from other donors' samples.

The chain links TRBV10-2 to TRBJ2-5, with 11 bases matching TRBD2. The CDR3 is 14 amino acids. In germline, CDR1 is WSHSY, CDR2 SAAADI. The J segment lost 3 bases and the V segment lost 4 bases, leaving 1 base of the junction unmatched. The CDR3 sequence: CASSAGLAEETQYF. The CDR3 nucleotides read TGCGCCAGCAGTGCGGGACTAGCGGAAGAGACCCAGTACTTC.

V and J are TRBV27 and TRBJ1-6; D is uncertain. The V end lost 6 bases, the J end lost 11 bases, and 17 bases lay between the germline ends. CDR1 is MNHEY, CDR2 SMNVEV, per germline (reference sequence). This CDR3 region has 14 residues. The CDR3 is CASSLGSSGAPLHF. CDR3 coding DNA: TGTGCCAGCAGCTTGGGGTCCTCCGGGGCACCCCTCCACTTT.

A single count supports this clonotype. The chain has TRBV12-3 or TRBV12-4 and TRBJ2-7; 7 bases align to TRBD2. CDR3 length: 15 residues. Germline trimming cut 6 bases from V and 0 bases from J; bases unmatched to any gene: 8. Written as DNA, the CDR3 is TGTGCCAGCAGAAATCTAGCGGAGGACTCCTACGAGCAGTACTTC. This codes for CASRNLAEDSYEQYF.

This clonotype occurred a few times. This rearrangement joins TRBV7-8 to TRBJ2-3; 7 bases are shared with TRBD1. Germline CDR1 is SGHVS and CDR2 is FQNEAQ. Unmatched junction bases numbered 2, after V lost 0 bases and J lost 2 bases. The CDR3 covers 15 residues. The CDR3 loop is CASSLATGTTDTQYF. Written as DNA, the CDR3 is TGTGCCAGCAGCTTAGCGACAGGGACCACAGATACGCAGTATTTT.

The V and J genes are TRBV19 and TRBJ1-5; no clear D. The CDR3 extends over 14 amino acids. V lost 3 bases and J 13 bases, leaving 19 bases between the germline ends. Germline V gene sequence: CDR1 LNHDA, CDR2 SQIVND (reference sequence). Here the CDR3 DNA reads TGTGCCAGTAGTATCGGGTTCGCCAGCACGGTTCAGCATTTT. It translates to CASSIGFASTVQHF.

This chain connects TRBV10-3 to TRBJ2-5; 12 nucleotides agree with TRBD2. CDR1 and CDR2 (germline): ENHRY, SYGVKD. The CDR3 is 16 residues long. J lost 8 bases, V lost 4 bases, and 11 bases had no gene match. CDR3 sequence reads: CAISAAALAGGYTQYF. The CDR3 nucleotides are TGTGCCATCAGTGCGGCCGCACTAGCGGGGGGATACACCCAGTACTTC.

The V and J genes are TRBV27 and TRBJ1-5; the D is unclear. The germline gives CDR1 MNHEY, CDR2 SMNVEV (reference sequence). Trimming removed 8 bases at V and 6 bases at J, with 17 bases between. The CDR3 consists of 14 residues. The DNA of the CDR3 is TGTGCCAGCTCGTTGGGCGGGGTTGGTCAGCCCCAGCATTTT. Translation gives CASSLGGVGQPQHF.

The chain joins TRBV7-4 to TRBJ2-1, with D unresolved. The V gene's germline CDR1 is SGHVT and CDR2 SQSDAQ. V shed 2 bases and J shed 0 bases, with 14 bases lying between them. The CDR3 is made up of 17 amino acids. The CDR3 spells CASSLNKGVSSYNEQFF. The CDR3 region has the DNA TGTGCCAGCAGCTTAAACAAGGGCGTGAGCTCCTACAATGAGCAGTTCTTC. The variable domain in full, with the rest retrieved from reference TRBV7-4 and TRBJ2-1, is GAGVSQSPRYKVAKRGRDVALRCDSISGHVTLYWYRQTLGQGSEVLTYSQSDAQRDKSGRPSGRFSAERPERSVSTLKIQRTEQGDSAVYLCASSLNKGVSSYNEQFFGPGTRLTVL.

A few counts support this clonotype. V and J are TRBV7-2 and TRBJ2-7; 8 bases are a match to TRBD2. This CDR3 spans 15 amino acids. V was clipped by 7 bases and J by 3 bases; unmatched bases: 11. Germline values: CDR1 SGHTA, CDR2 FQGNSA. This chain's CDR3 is CASTFSGGVLYEQYF. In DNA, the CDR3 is TGTGCCAGCACCTTCTCCGGGGGGGTGCTCTACGAGCAGTACTTC. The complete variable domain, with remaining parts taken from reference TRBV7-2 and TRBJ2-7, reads GAGVSQSPSNKVTEKGKDVELRCDPISGHTALYWYRQSLGQGLEFLIYFQGNSAPDKSGLPSDRFSAERTGGSVSTLTIQRTQQEDSAVYLCASTFSGGVLYEQYFGPGTRLTVT.

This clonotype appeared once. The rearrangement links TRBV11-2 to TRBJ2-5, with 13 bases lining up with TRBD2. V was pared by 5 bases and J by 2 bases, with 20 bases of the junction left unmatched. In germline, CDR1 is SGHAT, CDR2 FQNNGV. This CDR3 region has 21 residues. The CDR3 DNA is TGTGCCAGCAGCCAAAGGGGACTAGCGGGACCTGGAGCCATGGGGCAAGAGACCCAGTACTTC. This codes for CASSQRGLAGPGAMGQETQYF.

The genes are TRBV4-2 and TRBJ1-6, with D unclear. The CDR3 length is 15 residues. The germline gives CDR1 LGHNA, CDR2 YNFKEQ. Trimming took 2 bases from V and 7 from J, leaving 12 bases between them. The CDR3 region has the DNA TGTGCCAGCAGCCAACCCGAAGAAGGGAATTCACCCCTCCACTTT. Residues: CASSQPEEGNSPLHF.

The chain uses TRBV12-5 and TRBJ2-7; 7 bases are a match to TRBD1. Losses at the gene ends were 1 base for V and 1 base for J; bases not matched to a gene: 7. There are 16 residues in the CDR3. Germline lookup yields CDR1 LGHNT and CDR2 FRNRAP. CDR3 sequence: CASGLEGALGSYEQYF. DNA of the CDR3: TGTGCTAGTGGTTTGGAGGGGGCCCTGGGGTCCTACGAGCAGTACTTC.

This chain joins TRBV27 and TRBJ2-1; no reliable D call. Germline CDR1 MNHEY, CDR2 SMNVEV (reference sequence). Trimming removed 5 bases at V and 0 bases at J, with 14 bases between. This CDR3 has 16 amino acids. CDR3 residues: CASSTLGPGSYNEQFF. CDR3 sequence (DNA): TGTGCCAGCAGTACCCTAGGGCCAGGCTCCTACAATGAGCAGTTCTTC.

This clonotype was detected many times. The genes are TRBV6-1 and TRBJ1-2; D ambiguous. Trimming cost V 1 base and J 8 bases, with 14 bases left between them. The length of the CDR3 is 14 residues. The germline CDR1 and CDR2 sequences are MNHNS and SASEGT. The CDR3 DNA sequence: TGTGCCAGCAGTGAAGGCCCCATAATGGGAGGCTACACCTTC. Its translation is CASSEGPIMGGYTF.

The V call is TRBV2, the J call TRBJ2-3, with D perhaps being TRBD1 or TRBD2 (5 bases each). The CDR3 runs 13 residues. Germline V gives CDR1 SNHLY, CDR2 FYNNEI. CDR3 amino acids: CTTGQETTDTQYF. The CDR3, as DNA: TGTACGACGGGGCAGGAGACCACAGATACGCAGTATTTT.

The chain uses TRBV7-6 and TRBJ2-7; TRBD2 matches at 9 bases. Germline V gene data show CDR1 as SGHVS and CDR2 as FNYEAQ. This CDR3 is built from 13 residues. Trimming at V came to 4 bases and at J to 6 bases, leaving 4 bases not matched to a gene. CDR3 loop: CASSSGTSFEQYF. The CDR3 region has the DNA TGTGCCAGCAGCTCCGGGACTAGCTTCGAGCAGTACTTC.

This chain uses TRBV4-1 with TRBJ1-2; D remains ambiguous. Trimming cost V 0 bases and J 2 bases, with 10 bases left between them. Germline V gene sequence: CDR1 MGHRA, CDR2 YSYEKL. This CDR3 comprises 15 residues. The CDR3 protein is CASSQDYAGNYGYTF. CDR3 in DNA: TGCGCCAGCAGCCAAGATTACGCCGGGAACTATGGCTACACCTTC.

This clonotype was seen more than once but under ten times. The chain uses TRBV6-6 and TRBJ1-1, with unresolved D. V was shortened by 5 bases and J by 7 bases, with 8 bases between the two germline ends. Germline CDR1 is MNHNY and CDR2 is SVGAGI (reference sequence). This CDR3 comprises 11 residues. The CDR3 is CASSRQLEAFF. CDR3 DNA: TGTGCCAGCAGTAGACAACTTGAAGCTTTCTTT.

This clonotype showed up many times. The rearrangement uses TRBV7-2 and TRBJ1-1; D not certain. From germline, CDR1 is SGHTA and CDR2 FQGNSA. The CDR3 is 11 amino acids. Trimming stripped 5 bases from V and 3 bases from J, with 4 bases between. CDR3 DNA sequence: TGTGCCAGCAGCCGCGACACTGAAGCTTTCTTT. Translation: CASSRDTEAFF.

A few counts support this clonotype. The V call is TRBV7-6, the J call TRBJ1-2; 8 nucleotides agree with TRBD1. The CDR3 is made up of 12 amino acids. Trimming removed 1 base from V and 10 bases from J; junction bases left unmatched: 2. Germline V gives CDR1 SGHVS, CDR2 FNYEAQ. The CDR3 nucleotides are TGTGCCAGCAGCTTAGGGACAGGGACCTACACCTTC. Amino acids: CASSLGTGTYTF.

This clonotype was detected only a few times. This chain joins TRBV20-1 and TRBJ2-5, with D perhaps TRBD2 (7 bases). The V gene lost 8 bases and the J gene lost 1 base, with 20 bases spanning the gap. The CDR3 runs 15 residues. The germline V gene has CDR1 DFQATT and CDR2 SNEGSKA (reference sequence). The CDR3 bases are TGCAGTCAGGTTGAAGGGGGGGGCCCCCAAGAGACCCAGTACTTC. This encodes CSQVEGGGPQETQYF.

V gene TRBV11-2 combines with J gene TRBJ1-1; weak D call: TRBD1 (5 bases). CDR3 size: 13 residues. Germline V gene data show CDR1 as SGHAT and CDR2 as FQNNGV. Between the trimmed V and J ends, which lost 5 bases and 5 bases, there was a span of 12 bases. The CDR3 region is CASSPDRTTEAFF. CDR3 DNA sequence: TGTGCCAGCAGCCCCGACAGAACGACTGAAGCTTTCTTT.

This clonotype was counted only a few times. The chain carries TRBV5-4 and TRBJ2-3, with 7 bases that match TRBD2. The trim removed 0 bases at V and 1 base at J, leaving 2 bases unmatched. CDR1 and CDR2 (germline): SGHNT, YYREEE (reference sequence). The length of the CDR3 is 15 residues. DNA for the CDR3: TGTGCCAGCAGCTTGGTGGGACTACGCACAGATACGCAGTATTTT. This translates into CASSLVGLRTDTQYF.

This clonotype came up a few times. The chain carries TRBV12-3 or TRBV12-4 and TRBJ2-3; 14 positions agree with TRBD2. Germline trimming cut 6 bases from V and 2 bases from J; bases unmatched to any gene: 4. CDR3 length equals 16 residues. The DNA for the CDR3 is TGTGCCAGCAGCCAGACTAGCGGGGGGGCCACAGATACGCAGTATTTT. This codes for CASSQTSGGATDTQYF.

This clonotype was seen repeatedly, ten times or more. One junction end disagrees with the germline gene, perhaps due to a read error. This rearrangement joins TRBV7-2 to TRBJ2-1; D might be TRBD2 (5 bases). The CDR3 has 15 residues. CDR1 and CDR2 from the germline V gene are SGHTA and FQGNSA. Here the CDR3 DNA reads TGTGCCAGCAGCCCAGGAGGTGGCTCCGACAATGAGCAGTTCTTC. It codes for CASSPGGGSDNEQFF.

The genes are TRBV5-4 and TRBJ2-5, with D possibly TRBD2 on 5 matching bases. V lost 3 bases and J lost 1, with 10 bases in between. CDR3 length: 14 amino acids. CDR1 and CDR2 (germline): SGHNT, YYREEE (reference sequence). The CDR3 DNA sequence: TGTGCCAGCAGCTCTCCCGGGATCCAAGAGACCCAGTACTTC. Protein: CASSSPGIQETQYF.

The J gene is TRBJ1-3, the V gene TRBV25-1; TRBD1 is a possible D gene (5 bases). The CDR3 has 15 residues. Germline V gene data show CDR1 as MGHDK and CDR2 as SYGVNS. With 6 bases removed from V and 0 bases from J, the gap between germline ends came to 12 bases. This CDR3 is CASRSAGPSGNTIYF. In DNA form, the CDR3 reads TGTGCCAGCAGGTCTGCAGGGCCCTCTGGAAACACCATATATTTT.

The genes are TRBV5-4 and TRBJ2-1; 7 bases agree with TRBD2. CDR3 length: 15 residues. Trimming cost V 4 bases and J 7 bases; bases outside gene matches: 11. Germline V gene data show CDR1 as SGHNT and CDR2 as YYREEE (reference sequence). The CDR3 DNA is TGTGCCAGCAGCGGTGGGAGGGAATTTGGAAATGAGCAGTTCTTC. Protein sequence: CASSGGREFGNEQFF.